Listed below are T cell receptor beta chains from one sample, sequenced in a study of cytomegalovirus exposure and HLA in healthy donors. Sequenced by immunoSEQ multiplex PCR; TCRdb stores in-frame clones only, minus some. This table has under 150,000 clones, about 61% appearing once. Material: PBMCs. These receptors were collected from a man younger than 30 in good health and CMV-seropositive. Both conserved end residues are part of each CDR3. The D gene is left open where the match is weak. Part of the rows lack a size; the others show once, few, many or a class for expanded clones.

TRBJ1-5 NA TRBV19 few TGTGCCAGTAGTATTCAGGTTGATCAGCCCCAGCATTTT CASSIQVDQPQHF
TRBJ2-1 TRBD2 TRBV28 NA TGTGCCAGCAGTTCCCCCCCAGGGGCGGGGGGATACAATGAGCAGTTCTTC CASSSPPGAGGYNEQFF
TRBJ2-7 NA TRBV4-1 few TGCGCCAGCAGCCAAGATCGCTCGGACAGTGGTGAGCAGTACTTC CASSQDRSDSGEQYF
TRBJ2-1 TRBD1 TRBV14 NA TGTGCCAGCAGCCCCCGAGACAGGGTACCCTACAATGAGCAGTTCTTC CASSPRDRVPYNEQFF
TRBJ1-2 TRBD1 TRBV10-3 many TGTGCCATCAGATTAAGACAGGGTGAACACTATGGCTACACCTTC CAIRLRQGEHYGYTF
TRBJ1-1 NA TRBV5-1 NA TGCGCCAGCAGCCCAAGCCGACAGAGAACCCTTAGTTCTGAAGCTTTCTTT CASSPSRQRTLSSEAFF
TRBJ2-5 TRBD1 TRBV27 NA TGTGCCAGCAGTCCATTTTTGACAGGGGGCGAAGAGACCCAGTACTTC CASSPFLTGGEETQYF
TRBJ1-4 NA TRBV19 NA TGTGCCAGTAGGCCCGCGGGGCAGTTGATCCGAACTAATGAAAAACTGTTTTTT CASRPAGQLIRTNEKLFF
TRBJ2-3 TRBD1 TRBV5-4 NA TGTGCCAGCAGCTCTGACAGGGGAAGGGGCACAGATACGCAGTATTTT CASSSDRGRGTDTQYF
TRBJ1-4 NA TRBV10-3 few TGTGCCATCAGTGAGACAGGGTGGAGAAAACTGTTTTTT CAISETGWRKLFF
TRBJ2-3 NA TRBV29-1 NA TGCAGCGTTTCACCTAGACTAGCAGATACGCAGTATTTT CSVSPRLADTQYF
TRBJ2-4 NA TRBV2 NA TGTGCCAGCAGTGGGCTTCCCGGGGGAAACATTCAGTACTTC CASSGLPGGNIQYF
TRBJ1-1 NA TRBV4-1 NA TGCGCCAGCAGCCAAGAAAGGGGCCTCCTTTTAGCAGCTTTCTTT CASSQERGLLLAAFF
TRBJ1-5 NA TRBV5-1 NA TGCGCCAGCAGCCCCGGGACACTTTATAGCAATCAGCCCCAGCATTTT CASSPGTLYSNQPQHF
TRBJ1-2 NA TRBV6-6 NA TGTGGGTCGGGACCACAGGGCCGAGGCTATGGCTACACCTTC CGSGPQGRGYGYTF
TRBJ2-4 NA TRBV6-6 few TGTGCCAGCACCGACACTTTAGCCAAAAACATTCAGTACTTC CASTDTLAKNIQYF
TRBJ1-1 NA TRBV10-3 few TGTGCCATCAGGGGAGGTACTGAAGCTTTCTTT CAIRGGTEAFF
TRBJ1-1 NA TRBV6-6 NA TGTGCCAGCGACCGCGGTACGAACACTGAAGCTTTCTTT CASDRGTNTEAFF
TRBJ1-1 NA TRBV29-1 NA TGCAGCGGTGGACAGTCGAACACTGAAGCTTTCTTT CSGGQSNTEAFF
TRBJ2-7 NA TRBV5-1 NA TGCGCCAGCAGCTCCGGGATCCTACGCGAGCAGTACTTC CASSSGILREQYF
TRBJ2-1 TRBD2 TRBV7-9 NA TGTGCCAGCAGCTTAGTCGGTAGCGGGGTAAATGAGCAGTTCTTC CASSLVGSGVNEQFF
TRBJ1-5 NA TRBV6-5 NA TGTGCCAGCAGTTACCCAATAGACAAGAAAAATCAGCCCCAGCATTTT CASSYPIDKKNQPQHF
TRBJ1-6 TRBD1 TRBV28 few TGTGCCAGCAGTTTACCGGACAGGGGGTATAATTCACCCCTCCACTTT CASSLPDRGYNSPLHF
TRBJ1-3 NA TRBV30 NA TGTGCCTGGAGTCCGGTTATAACGTCGGGCACCATATATTTT CAWSPVITSGTIYF
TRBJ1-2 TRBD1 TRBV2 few TGTGCCAGCAGTGATCGTGACAGGGCTCATGGCTACACCTTC CASSDRDRAHGYTF
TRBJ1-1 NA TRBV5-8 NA TGTGCCAGCAGCTTACCCATTTCCCTATCGCGATGGAACACTGAAGCTTTCTTT CASSLPISLSRWNTEAFF
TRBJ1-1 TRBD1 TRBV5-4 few TGTGCCAGCAGCCCGAGACAGGGCCTGAACACTGAAGCTTTCTTT CASSPRQGLNTEAFF
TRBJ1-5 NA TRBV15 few TGTGCCACCTCCGAGAGGGGGTTCGATCAGCCCCAGCATTTT CATSERGFDQPQHF
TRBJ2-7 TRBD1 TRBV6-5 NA TGTGCCAGCAGTTATGGGACAGGGGGTTCCTACGAGCAGTACTTC CASSYGTGGSYEQYF
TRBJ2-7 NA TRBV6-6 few TGTGCCAGCAGTTACTCGATTGGAGACAGCTCCTACGAGCAGTACTTC CASSYSIGDSSYEQYF
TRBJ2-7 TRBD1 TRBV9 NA TGTGCCAGCAGCGTAAGATGGGACAGGGACCACGAGCAGTACTTC CASSVRWDRDHEQYF
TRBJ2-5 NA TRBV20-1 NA TGCAGTGCGGAGAGCAGTCAGACCCAGTACTTC CSAESSQTQYF
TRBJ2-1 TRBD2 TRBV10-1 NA TGCGCCAGCAGTGATAGGGGACTAGCGGGGGGGCCAGATGAGCAGTTCTTC CASSDRGLAGGPDEQFF
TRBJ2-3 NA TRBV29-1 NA TGCAGCGGAAATCGACTACCTGCATCAGATACGCAGTATTTT CSGNRLPASDTQYF
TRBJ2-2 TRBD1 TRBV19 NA TGTGCCAGTAGCGTGGGACAGCTAACCGGGGAGCTGTTTTTT CASSVGQLTGELFF
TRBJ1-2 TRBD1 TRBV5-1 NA TGCGCCAGCAGAGTGGACAGGGGAGGCTATGGCTACACCTTC CASRVDRGGYGYTF
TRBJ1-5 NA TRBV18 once TGTGCCAGCTCACCACAAATGGGACAAACAAATCAGCCCCAGCATTTT CASSPQMGQTNQPQHF
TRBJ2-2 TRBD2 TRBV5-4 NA TGTGCCAGCCGACCGGGCGGGGGGTACACCGGGGAGCTGTTTTTT CASRPGGGYTGELFF
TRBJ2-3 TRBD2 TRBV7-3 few TGTGCCAGCAGCCCGAGGGGACTAGCGGGCCCAGATACGCAGTATTTT CASSPRGLAGPDTQYF
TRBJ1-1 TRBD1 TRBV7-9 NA TGTGCCAGCAGCCCTCCAAGGACAGGGGAAAACACTGAAGCTTTCTTT CASSPPRTGENTEAFF
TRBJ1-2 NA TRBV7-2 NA TGTGCCAGCAGCTTAGGGGGATTCCAGGGCACTGATGGCTACACCTTC CASSLGGFQGTDGYTF
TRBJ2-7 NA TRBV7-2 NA TGTGCCAGCAGCTCCGGGTCCCGCATCTACGAGCAGTACTTC CASSSGSRIYEQYF
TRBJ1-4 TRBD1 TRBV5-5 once TGTGCCAGCAGCTTCTCCGGGACAGGGGCAACTAATGAAAAACTGTTTTTT CASSFSGTGATNEKLFF
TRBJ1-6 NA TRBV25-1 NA TGTGCCAGCAGTCGGCCGGGGGAACTCCCACCCCTCCACTTT CASSRPGELPPLHF
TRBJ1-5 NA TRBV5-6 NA TGTGCCAGCAACATCGGCGGGGGGCCCCAGCATTTT CASNIGGGPQHF
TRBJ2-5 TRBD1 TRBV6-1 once TGTGCCAGCAGTGGAAGGGACAGGGGGCGACAAGAGACCCAGTACTTC CASSGRDRGRQETQYF
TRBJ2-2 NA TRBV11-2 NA TGTGCCAGCAGCCCACGGGGTGGAGACACCGGGGAGCTGTTTTTT CASSPRGGDTGELFF
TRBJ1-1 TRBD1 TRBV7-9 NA TGTGCCAGCAGCAATCTTCCTAAATGGACAGGGGAAACCCGAAAAGCTTTCTTT CASSNLPKWTGETRKAFF
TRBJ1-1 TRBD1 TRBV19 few TGTGCCAGTAGTATATATTCCAGGGGGCCCGAAGCTTTCTTT CASSIYSRGPEAFF
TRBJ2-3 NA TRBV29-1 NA TGCAGCGTTTGGGGCGGATCCACAGATACGCAGTATTTT CSVWGGSTDTQYF
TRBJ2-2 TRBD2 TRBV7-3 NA TGTGCCAGCAGATATAGCGGGCACACCGGGGAGCTGTTTTTT CASRYSGHTGELFF
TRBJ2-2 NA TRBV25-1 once TGTGCCAGCAGACCCAACGCGGCAGGGGCTACCGGGGAGCTGTTTTTT CASRPNAAGATGELFF
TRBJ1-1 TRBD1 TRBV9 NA TGTGCCAGCAGCTATGGGACAGGGTCTTTGAGCACTGAAGCTTTCTTT CASSYGTGSLSTEAFF
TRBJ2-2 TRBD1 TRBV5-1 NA TGCGCCAGCAGCAAGGGACAGGAGACCGGGGAGCTGTTTTTT CASSKGQETGELFF
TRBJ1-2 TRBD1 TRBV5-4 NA TGTGCCAGCGGGGACAGGCTTAACTATGGCTACACCTTC CASGDRLNYGYTF
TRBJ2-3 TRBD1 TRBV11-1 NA TGTGCCAGCAGCTACCACAGGGGGAGGGATACGCAGTATTTT CASSYHRGRDTQYF
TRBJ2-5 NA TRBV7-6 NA TGTGCCAGCAGCTTAGTTGGCCGGGGGAAAGAGACCCAGTACTTC CASSLVGRGKETQYF